The present entry profiles one T cell receptor (beta chain) with its context. Its antigen is not known. This specimen comes from a study of T cell responses to AZD1222 COVID-19 vaccine. General study results and limits: Of spike-specific TCRs, nearly half reportedly target regions left unmutated in variants.

The table came from immunoSEQ multiplex PCR; TCRdb's copy has only in-frame clones and leaves some out. This repertoire shows 200,000 to 250,000 clones, 90% to 95% found once; its top ten account for around 1.8%. V shed 2 bases and J shed 5 bases, with 9 bases lying between them. Germline V gene lookup returns CDR1 MNHEY and CDR2 SVGAGI. The CDR3 consists of 13 residues. The source material was peripheral blood, sampled 28 days after the second dose of the MenACWY control vaccine. The source is an adult who received the MenACWY meningococcal vaccine as a control. The V call is TRBV6-5, the J call TRBJ2-5; a possible D gene is TRBD1 (5 bases). CDR3 sequence reads: CASSYGARETQYF. DNA of the CDR3: TGTGCCAGCAGTTACGGGGCTCGGGAGACCCAGTACTTC.